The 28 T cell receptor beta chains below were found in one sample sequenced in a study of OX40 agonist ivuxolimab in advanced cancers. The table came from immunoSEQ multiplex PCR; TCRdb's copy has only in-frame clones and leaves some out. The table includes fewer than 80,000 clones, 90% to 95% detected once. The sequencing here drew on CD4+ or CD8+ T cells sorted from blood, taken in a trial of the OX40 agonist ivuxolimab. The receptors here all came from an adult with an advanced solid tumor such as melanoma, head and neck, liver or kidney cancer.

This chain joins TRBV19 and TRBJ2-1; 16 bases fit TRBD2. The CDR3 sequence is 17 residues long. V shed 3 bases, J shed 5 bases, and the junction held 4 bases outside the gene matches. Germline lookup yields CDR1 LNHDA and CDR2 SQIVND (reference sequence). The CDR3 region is CASSMGLAGGPHNEQFF. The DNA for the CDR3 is TGTGCCAGTAGTATGGGACTAGCGGGAGGGCCCCACAATGAGCAGTTCTTC.

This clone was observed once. The CDR3, as DNA: TGTGCCAGCCCTATGATACTTAACACCGGGGAGCTGTTTTTT. This encodes CASPMILNTGELFF. The chain has TRBV7-9 and TRBJ2-2, with D hard to call. Germline V gene data show CDR1 as SEHNR and CDR2 as FQNEAQ (reference sequence). The CDR3 is made up of 14 amino acids. V lost 8 bases to trimming and J lost 2 bases, with 12 bases between them. The full variable domain, rest sourced from reference TRBV7-9 and TRBJ2-2, is DTGVSQNPRHKITKRGQNVTFRCDPISEHNRLYWYRQTLGQGPEFLTYFQNEAQLEKSRLLSDRFSAERPKGSFSTLEIQRTEQGDSAMYLCASPMILNTGELFFGEGSRLTVL.

The CDR3 DNA reads TGTGCCAGCAGTTCCGGGACAGGAAGACTGTTTTTT. It specifies CASSSGTGRLFF. The chain has TRBV28 and TRBJ1-4; 8 nucleotides agree with TRBD1. Germline V CDR1 and CDR2: MDHEN, SYDVKM. CDR3 length: 12 residues. The trim removed 4 bases at V and 13 bases at J, leaving 5 bases unmatched.

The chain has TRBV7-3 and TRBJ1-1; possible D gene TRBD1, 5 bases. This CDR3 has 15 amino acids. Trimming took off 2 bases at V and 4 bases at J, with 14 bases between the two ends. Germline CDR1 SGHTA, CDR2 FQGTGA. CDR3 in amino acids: CASSLGSGPRTEAFF. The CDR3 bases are TGTGCCAGCAGCTTAGGGTCAGGGCCGCGCACTGAAGCTTTCTTT.

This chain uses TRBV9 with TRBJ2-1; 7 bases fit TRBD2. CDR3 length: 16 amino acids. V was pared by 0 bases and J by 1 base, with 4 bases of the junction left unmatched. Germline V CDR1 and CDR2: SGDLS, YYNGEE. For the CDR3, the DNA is TGTGCCAGCAGCGTAGAGGCTAGCGGTTCCTACAATGAGCAGTTCTTC. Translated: CASSVEASGSYNEQFF.

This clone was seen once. The CDR3 loop is CASSQGWGYEQYF. CDR3 nucleotide sequence: TGTGCCAGCAGCCAGGGTTGGGGCTACGAGCAGTACTTC. The rearrangement uses TRBV27 and TRBJ2-7, with D possibly TRBD1 on 5 matching bases. CDR1 is MNHEY and CDR2 is SMNVEV in the germline V gene (reference sequence). The CDR3 is made up of 13 amino acids. Between the trimmed V and J ends, which lost 6 bases and 3 bases, there was a span of 12 bases.

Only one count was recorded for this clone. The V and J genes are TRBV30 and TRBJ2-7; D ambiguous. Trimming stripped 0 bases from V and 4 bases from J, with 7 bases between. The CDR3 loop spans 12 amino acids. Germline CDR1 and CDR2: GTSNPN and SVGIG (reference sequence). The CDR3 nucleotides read TGTGCCTGGAGTGTTCTGGGATACGAGCAGTACTTC. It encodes CAWSVLGYEQYF.

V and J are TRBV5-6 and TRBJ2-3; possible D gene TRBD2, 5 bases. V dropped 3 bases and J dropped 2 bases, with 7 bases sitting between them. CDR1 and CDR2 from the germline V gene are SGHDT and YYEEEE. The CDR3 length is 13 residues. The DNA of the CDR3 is TGTGCCAGCAGCTCGGGATACACAGATACGCAGTATTTT. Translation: CASSSGYTDTQYF.

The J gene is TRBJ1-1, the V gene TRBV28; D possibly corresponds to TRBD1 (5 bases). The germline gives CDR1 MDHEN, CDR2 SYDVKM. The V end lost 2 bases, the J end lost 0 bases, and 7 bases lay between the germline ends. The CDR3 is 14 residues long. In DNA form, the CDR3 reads TGTGCCAGCAGTTTACAGACAGTGAACACTGAAGCTTTCTTT. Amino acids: CASSLQTVNTEAFF.

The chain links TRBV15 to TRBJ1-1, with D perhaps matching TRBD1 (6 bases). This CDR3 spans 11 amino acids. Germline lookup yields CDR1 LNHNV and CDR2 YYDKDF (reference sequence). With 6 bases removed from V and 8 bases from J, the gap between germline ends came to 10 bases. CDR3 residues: CATSRDREAFF. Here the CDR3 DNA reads TGTGCCACCAGTCGCGACAGGGAAGCTTTCTTT.

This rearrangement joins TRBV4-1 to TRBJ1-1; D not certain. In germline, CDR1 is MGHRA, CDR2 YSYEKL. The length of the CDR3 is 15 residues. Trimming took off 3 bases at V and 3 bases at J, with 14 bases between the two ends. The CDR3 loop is CASSQQWVSDTEAFF. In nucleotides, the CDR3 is TGCGCCAGCAGCCAGCAGTGGGTGTCCGACACTGAAGCTTTCTTT.

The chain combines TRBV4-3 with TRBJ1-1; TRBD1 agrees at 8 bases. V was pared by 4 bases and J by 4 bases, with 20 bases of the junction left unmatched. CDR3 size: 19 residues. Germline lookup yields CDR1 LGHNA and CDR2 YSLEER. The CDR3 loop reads CASSPNGAGGAFSGTEAFF. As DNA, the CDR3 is TGCGCCAGCAGCCCCAATGGGGCAGGGGGCGCATTTAGCGGCACTGAAGCTTTCTTT.

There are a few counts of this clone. CDR3 sequence (DNA): TGTGCCAGCGGGTCTGCGACCGTGAACACTGAAGCTTTCTTT. It yields the protein CASGSATVNTEAFF. The V gene is TRBV9, the J gene TRBJ1-1; D remains ambiguous. This CDR3 region has 14 residues. CDR1 is SGDLS and CDR2 is YYNGEE in the germline V gene. The germline V and J ends were trimmed by 7 bases and 0 bases, with 13 bases remaining between them.

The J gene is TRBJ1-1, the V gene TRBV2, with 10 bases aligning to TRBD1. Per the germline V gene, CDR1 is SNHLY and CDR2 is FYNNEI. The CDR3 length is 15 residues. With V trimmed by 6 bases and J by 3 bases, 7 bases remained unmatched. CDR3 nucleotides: TGTGCCAGCAGAGCCGGGACAGGGGACTACACTGAAGCTTTCTTT. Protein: CASRAGTGDYTEAFF.

CDR3 sequence (DNA): TGTGCCAGCAGCTTATTGCTGCAGGAGAAAAACATTCAGTACTTC. Amino acids: CASSLLLQEKNIQYF. The chain couples TRBV5-6 to TRBJ2-4; D gene unclear. CDR3 length: 15 residues. CDR1 is SGHDT, CDR2 YYEEEE, per germline. Trimming left V 2 bases short and J 4 bases short, with 13 bases between.

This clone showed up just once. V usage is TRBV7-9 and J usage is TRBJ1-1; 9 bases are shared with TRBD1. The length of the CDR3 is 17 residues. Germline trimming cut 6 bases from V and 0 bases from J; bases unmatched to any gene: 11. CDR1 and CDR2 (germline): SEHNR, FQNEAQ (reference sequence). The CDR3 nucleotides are TGTGCCAGCAGGGTAGTGCCGACAGGGGGAATGAACACTGAAGCTTTCTTT. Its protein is CASRVVPTGGMNTEAFF. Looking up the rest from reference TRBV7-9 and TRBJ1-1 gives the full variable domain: DTGVSQNPRHKITKRGQNVTFRCDPISEHNRLYWYRQTLGQGPEFLTYFQNEAQLEKSRLLSDRFSAERPKGSFSTLEIQRTEQGDSAMYLCASRVVPTGGMNTEAFFGQGTRLTVV.

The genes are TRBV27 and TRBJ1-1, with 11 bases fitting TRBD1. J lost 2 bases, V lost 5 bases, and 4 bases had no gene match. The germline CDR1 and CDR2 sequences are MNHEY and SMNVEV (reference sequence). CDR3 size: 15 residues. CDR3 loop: CASSPGTGGNTEAFF. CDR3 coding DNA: TGTGCCAGCAGTCCTGGGACAGGGGGAAACACTGAAGCTTTCTTT.

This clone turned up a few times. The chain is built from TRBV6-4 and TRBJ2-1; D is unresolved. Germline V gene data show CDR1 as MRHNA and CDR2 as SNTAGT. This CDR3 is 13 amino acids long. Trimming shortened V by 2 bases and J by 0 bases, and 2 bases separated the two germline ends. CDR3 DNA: TGTGCCAGCAGTGACAGCTCCTACAATGAGCAGTTCTTC. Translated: CASSDSSYNEQFF.

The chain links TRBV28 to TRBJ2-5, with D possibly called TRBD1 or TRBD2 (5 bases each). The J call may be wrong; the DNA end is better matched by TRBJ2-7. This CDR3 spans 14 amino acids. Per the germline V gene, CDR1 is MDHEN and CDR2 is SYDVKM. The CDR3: CASSYRDRNYEQYF. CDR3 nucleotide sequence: TGTGCCAGCAGTTATAGGGACCGAAATTACGAGCAGTACTTC.

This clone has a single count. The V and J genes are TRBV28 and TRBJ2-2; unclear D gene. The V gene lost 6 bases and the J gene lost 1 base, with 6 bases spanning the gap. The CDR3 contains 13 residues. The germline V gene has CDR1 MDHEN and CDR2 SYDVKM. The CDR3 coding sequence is TGTGCCAGCAGACAGCTGAACACCGGGGAGCTGTTTTTT. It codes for CASRQLNTGELFF.

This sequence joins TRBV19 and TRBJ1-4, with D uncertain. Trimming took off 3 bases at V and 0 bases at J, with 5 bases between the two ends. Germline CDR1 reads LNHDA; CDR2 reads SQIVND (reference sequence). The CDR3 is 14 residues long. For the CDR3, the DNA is TGTGCCAGTAGTATCGGGTCAACTAATGAAAAACTGTTTTTT. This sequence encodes CASSIGSTNEKLFF.

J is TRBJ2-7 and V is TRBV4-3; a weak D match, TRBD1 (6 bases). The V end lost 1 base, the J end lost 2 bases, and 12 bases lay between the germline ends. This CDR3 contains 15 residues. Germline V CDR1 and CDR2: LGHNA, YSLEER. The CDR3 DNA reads TGCGCCAGCAGCCAAGGGTTTGGACAGACCTACGAGCAGTACTTC. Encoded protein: CASSQGFGQTYEQYF.

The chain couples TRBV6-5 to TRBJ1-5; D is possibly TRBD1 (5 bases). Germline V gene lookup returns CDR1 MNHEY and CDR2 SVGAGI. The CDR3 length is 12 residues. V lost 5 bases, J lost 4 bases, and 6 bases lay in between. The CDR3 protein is CASSDRNQPQHF. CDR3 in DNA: TGTGCCAGCAGTGACAGAAATCAGCCCCAGCATTTT.

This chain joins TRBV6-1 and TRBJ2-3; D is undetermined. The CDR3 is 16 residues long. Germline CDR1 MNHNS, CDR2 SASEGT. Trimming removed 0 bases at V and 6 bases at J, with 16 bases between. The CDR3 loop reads CASSEALVLSADTQYF. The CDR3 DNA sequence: TGTGCCAGCAGTGAAGCGCTTGTACTCAGTGCGGATACGCAGTATTTT.

The CDR3 DNA follows: TGTGCCAGCAGTTACCTCAGGGCAGACACAGATACGCAGTATTTT. Translating gives CASSYLRADTDTQYF. The J gene is TRBJ2-3, the V gene TRBV6-6, with D perhaps matching TRBD1 (5 bases). V lost 2 bases, J lost 2 bases, and 11 bases lay in between. The germline gives CDR1 MNHNY, CDR2 SVGAGI (reference sequence). This CDR3 is 15 amino acids long.

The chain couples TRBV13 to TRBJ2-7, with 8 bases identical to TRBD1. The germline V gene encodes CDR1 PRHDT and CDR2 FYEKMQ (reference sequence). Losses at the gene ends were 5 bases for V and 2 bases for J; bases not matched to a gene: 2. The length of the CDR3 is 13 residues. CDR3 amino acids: CASSGQGTYEQYF. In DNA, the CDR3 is TGTGCCAGCAGCGGACAGGGTACCTACGAGCAGTACTTC.

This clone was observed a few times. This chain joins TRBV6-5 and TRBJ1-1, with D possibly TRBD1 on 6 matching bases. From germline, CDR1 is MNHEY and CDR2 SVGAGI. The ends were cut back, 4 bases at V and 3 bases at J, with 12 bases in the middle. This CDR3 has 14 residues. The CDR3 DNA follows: TGTGCCAGCAGTTCAGACAGGAGGTACACTGAAGCTTTCTTT. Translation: CASSSDRRYTEAFF.

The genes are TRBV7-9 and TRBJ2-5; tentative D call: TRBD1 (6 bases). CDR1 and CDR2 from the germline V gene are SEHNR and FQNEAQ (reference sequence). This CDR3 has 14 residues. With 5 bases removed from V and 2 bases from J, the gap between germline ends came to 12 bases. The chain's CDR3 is CASSHWTDQETQYF. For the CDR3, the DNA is TGTGCCAGCAGCCACTGGACAGATCAAGAGACCCAGTACTTC.